This is a list of T cell receptor beta chains from one sample in a study of B cell selection in AIRE deficiency. The method was immunoSEQ multiplex PCR; TCRdb's version includes in-frame clones alone and lacks a portion of them. Of around 24,000 clones in the sample, 95% to 97% were seen once. The sample taken for sequencing was CD4+CD127+ conventional T cells sorted from PBMCs. These receptors originate from a human donor in good health. Each CDR3 is given with its conserved first and last residue. D genes are given only for firm matches. Part of the rows lack a size; the others show once, few, many or a class for expanded clones.

j_call v_call clone_size d_call cdr3_aa cdr3_nt
TRBJ2-2 TRBV5-1 NA TRBD2 CASSLGGGPTGELFF TGCGCCAGCAGCTTGGGCGGGGGACCCACCGGGGAGCTGTTTTTT
TRBJ2-2 TRBV2 NA NA CASSLEGDGELFF TGTGCCAGCAGTCTCGAGGGGGACGGGGAGCTGTTTTTT
TRBJ1-1 TRBV5-1 NA TRBD1 CASSFRTGRDTEAFF TGCGCCAGCAGCTTTCGGACAGGGCGAGACACTGAAGCTTTCTTT
TRBJ1-2 TRBV7-9 NA NA CASSLRDYYGYTF TGTGCCAGCAGCTTGAGAGACTACTATGGCTACACCTTC
TRBJ1-5 TRBV19 NA NA CASKGPDQPQHF TGTGCCAGTAAGGGGCCCGATCAGCCCCAGCATTTT
TRBJ1-1 TRBV2 NA NA CASRPGVGTEAFF TGTGCCAGCAGGCCCGGGGTAGGCACTGAAGCTTTCTTT
TRBJ1-1 TRBV19 NA NA CASSMRGLRWNTEAFF TGTGCCAGTAGTATGCGGGGATTACGGTGGAACACTGAAGCTTTCTTT
TRBJ2-1 TRBV5-4 once TRBD1 CASSLSPLRDSLAGEQFF TGTGCCAGCAGCTTGAGCCCTCTTAGGGACAGCCTTGCGGGTGAGCAGTTCTTC
TRBJ1-1 TRBV7-8 NA NA CASSPDTYTEAFF TGTGCCAGCAGCCCGGACACATACACTGAAGCTTTCTTT
TRBJ1-2 TRBV27 NA NA CASSRSREGDGYTF TGTGCCAGCAGCCGCAGTCGAGAGGGGGATGGCTACACCTTC
TRBJ1-2 TRBV4-3 NA NA CASSQDRLGAKGYTF TGCGCCAGCAGCCAAGATCGACTGGGGGCGAAAGGCTACACCTTC
TRBJ1-1 TRBV2 NA NA CASSEAGPGLNTEAFF TGTGCCAGCAGTGAAGCGGGGCCAGGGCTTAACACTGAAGCTTTCTTT
TRBJ2-3 TRBV30 NA NA CAWIIEGTVTSTDTQYF TGTGCCTGGATAATAGAGGGGACGGTAACTAGCACAGATACGCAGTATTTT
TRBJ2-7 TRBV6-6 NA NA CASSYGQTGPYEQYF TGTGCCAGCAGTTACGGACAGACAGGACCCTACGAGCAGTACTTC
TRBJ2-3 TRBV28 NA NA CASSERTDTQYF TGTGCCAGCAGCGAACGGACCGATACGCAGTATTTT
TRBJ2-3 TRBV25-1 NA TRBD1 CASSDGQGDATDTQYF TGTGCCAGCAGTGACGGACAGGGGGACGCAACAGATACGCAGTATTTT
TRBJ2-2 TRBV2 NA NA CASSDLGMNTGELFF TGTGCCAGCAGTGATCTAGGAATGAACACCGGGGAGCTGTTTTTT
TRBJ1-2 TRBV7-2 NA NA CASSSPRPLGARDYGYTF TGTGCCAGCAGCTCACCACGGCCGCTGGGGGCCCGAGACTATGGCTACACCTTC
TRBJ2-3 TRBV6-1 NA TRBD2 CASSEPISGGGADTQYF TGTGCCAGCAGTGAACCAATTAGCGGGGGGGGAGCAGATACGCAGTATTTT
TRBJ1-5 TRBV7-9 NA NA CASSLLEGQPQHF TGTGCCAGCAGCTTACTGGAAGGTCAGCCCCAGCATTTT
TRBJ1-1 TRBV29-1 NA NA CSVERVMNTEAFF TGCAGCGTTGAAAGGGTAATGAACACTGAAGCTTTCTTT
TRBJ2-2 TRBV6-4 NA NA CASRADSRTGELFF TGTGCCAGCAGGGCGGACAGCCGCACCGGGGAGCTGTTTTTT
TRBJ1-4 TRBV11-2 once NA CASSRTTGTPNEKLFF TGTGCCAGCAGCCGAACCACAGGGACTCCTAATGAAAAACTGTTTTTT
TRBJ2-1 TRBV5-1 NA TRBD1 CASSSARDRGPNEQFF TGCGCCAGCAGCTCGGCCCGGGACAGGGGCCCCAATGAGCAGTTCTTC
TRBJ1-3 TRBV4-1 NA NA CASSHEIRSGNTIYF TGCGCCAGCAGCCACGAGATCCGCTCTGGAAACACCATATATTTT
TRBJ1-1 TRBV10-2 NA NA CASRTPDSMNTEAFF TGCGCCAGCAGAACACCGGACAGTATGAACACTGAAGCTTTCTTT
TRBJ1-1 TRBV18 once NA CASSPIAGSIEAFF TGTGCCAGCTCCCCAATCGCTGGCTCTATTGAAGCTTTCTTT
TRBJ2-7 TRBV5-6 NA NA CASGDYEQYF TGTGCCAGCGGAGACTACGAGCAGTACTTC
TRBJ2-2 TRBV27 NA NA CASSFSLIVGELFF TGTGCCAGCAGTTTTTCTCTTATTGTCGGGGAGCTGTTTTTT
TRBJ1-1 TRBV6-5 NA NA CASSRRGNTEAFF TGTGCCAGCAGTCGACGGGGAAACACTGAAGCTTTCTTT
TRBJ2-5 TRBV5-4 NA NA CASSLGIQETQYF TGTGCCAGCAGCTTGGGAATCCAAGAGACCCAGTACTTC
TRBJ2-3 TRBV19 NA NA CASSIGRTSTDTQYF TGTGCCAGTAGTATAGGTCGTACTAGCACAGATACGCAGTATTTT
TRBJ1-5 TRBV15 NA NA CATSRETQGNQPQHF TGTGCCACCAGCAGAGAGACCCAGGGCAATCAGCCCCAGCATTTT
TRBJ2-4 TRBV29-1 once NA CSVEYLDSQYF TGCAGCGTGGAGTACCTTGATTCCCAGTACTTC
TRBJ2-5 TRBV10-3 NA TRBD2 CAISGGTSAETQYF TGTGCCATCAGTGGAGGGACTAGCGCAGAGACCCAGTACTTC
TRBJ2-1 TRBV19 NA TRBD2 CASSKLAGWSDNEQFF TGTGCCAGTAGTAAACTAGCGGGGTGGAGCGACAATGAGCAGTTCTTC
TRBJ2-2 TRBV13 NA NA CASSLGVSSREVRELFF TGTGCCAGCAGCTTAGGGGTTTCGAGCAGGGAGGTCCGGGAGCTGTTTTTT
TRBJ2-2 TRBV19 once NA CASSGDKTNTGELFF TGTGCCAGTAGTGGCGACAAGACGAACACCGGGGAGCTGTTTTTT
TRBJ1-6 TRBV7-2 few NA CASSLIEGSPLHF TGTGCCAGCAGCTTAATTGAGGGCTCACCCCTCCACTTT
TRBJ1-5 TRBV30 once NA CAWSAVLISRGTSNQPQHF TGTGCCTGGAGCGCCGTACTGATAAGTCGGGGAACGAGCAATCAGCCCCAGCATTTT
TRBJ1-2 TRBV9 NA NA CASSVSTFSTASYGYTF TGTGCCAGCAGCGTAAGCACTTTTTCGACAGCGAGCTATGGCTACACCTTC
TRBJ2-1 TRBV9 once TRBD2 CASSVDGLAGRGEQFF TGTGCCAGCAGCGTGGATGGACTAGCGGGGAGGGGTGAGCAGTTCTTC
TRBJ1-1 TRBV6-5 NA NA CASSGASEGLTEAFF TGTGCCAGCAGTGGGGCAAGTGAAGGTTTAACTGAAGCTTTCTTT
TRBJ1-1 TRBV15 NA NA CAIRAANTEAFF TGTGCCATACGGGCCGCCAACACTGAAGCTTTCTTT
TRBJ1-4 TRBV6-6 NA NA CASSISPGTNEKLFF TGTGCCAGCAGCATCTCACCGGGGACTAATGAAAAACTGTTTTTT
TRBJ2-7 TRBV5-1 NA NA CASSDPDGTYEQYF TGCGCCAGCAGCGACCCGGACGGTACCTACGAGCAGTACTTC
TRBJ1-2 TRBV5-8 NA NA CASSLLLSWWGYTF TGTGCCAGCAGCTTACTGCTATCTTGGTGGGGCTACACCTTC
TRBJ1-1 TRBV6-1 NA TRBD1 CASSDVAGGGNTEAFF TGTGCCAGCAGTGACGTGGCAGGGGGGGGGAACACTGAAGCTTTCTTT
TRBJ2-1 TRBV30 NA NA CAWGRGPSYNEQFF TGTGCCTGGGGGAGGGGGCCCTCCTACAATGAGCAGTTCTTC